This paragraph covers one T cell receptor (beta chain) sequence. Its antigen is undetermined. This sample stems from a study of cytomegalovirus exposure and HLA in healthy donors. General study findings and limits: A later analysis showed that HLA-associated TCR beta chains had undergone more clonal expansion than equally common others. Earlier analysis looked at TCR beta V segments, and most were productive about 87% or about 30% of the time.

PCR involved 60 Vbeta and 13 Jbeta primers. The authors' processing: Among the unique TCR beta chains that a later analysis counted, 80 million to 100 million in all, about 12 million were shared. Generated by immunoSEQ multiplex PCR, the TCRdb table keeps only in-frame clones and is missing some. For V, J and clone size, that table is used; D and trimming come from the DNA. Counted here are approximately 88,000 clones, 70% to 85% occurring once; the ten biggest clones make up approximately 5.3%. There are 16 residues in the CDR3. The V and J ends lost 6 bases and 6 bases, in that order; junction bases with no gene match: 12. CDR1 and CDR2 from the germline V gene are ENHRY and SYGVKD. The donors were healthy bone marrow donors.

The rearrangement uses TRBV10-3 and TRBJ1-5; 9 bases agree with TRBD1. The sample was PBMCs. The TCR comes from a young man in good health and CMV-seropositive. As DNA, the CDR3 is TGTGCCATCAGCGCGGGACAGGGAGGGGCTTTTCAGCCCCAGCATTTT. Amino acid sequence: CAISAGQGGAFQPQHF.